This is a list of T cell receptor beta chains from one sample in a study of cytomegalovirus exposure and HLA in healthy donors. Assay: immunoSEQ multiplex PCR; the TCRdb copy retains only in-frame clones and omits some. The table shows around 130,000 clones, with approximately 68% occurring only once. Material for sequencing was PBMCs. The receptors originated from a man aged 25-45 years in good health and CMV-seropositive. Each CDR3 is given with its conserved first and last residue. The D gene is left open where the match is weak. The size of a clone is reported for some rows only, either as once, few or many, or as a class for expanded clones.

v_gene: TRBV5-6; d_gene: NA; abundance: few; len: 15; j_gene: TRBJ1-1; CDR3aa: CASFDPGARETEAFF
v_gene: TRBV5-1; d_gene: TRBD2; abundance: NA; len: 14; j_gene: TRBJ2-3; CDR3aa: CASSFSGSTDTQYF
v_gene: TRBV7-8; d_gene: TRBD1; abundance: NA; len: 13; j_gene: TRBJ1-1; CDR3aa: CASGTGPNTEAFF
v_gene: TRBV7-3; d_gene: TRBD2; abundance: NA; len: 14; j_gene: TRBJ2-7; CDR3aa: CASSHQGTSYEQYF
v_gene: TRBV7-8; d_gene: TRBD1; abundance: once; len: 14; j_gene: TRBJ1-2; CDR3aa: CATSAIRDRSGYTF
v_gene: TRBV28; d_gene: NA; abundance: NA; len: 15; j_gene: TRBJ2-5; CDR3aa: CVSSTAGYERETQYF
v_gene: TRBV25-1; d_gene: TRBD1; abundance: NA; len: 13; j_gene: TRBJ1-1; CDR3aa: CASSELTGYGAFF
v_gene: TRBV9; d_gene: TRBD1; abundance: NA; len: 16; j_gene: TRBJ1-3; CDR3aa: CASSVSGTGAGNTIYF
v_gene: TRBV5-1; d_gene: NA; abundance: NA; len: 13; j_gene: TRBJ2-3; CDR3aa: CASGYRSTDTQYF
v_gene: TRBV29-1; d_gene: NA; abundance: NA; len: 15; j_gene: TRBJ2-3; CDR3aa: CSVKSVGGSTDTQYF
v_gene: TRBV13; d_gene: NA; abundance: NA; len: 13; j_gene: TRBJ2-2; CDR3aa: CASTAENTGELFF
v_gene: TRBV7-2; d_gene: NA; abundance: NA; len: 15; j_gene: TRBJ1-3; CDR3aa: CASSIRASSGNTIYF
v_gene: TRBV27; d_gene: NA; abundance: NA; len: 13; j_gene: TRBJ2-1; CDR3aa: CASSLQDSNEQFF
v_gene: TRBV11-2; d_gene: NA; abundance: NA; len: 16; j_gene: TRBJ2-5; CDR3aa: CASSLGGTGMGETQYF
v_gene: TRBV27; d_gene: TRBD1; abundance: NA; len: 13; j_gene: TRBJ1-1; CDR3aa: CASITQGGTEAFF
v_gene: TRBV29-1; d_gene: NA; abundance: NA; len: 12; j_gene: TRBJ1-2; CDR3aa: CSVARTDYGYTF
v_gene: TRBV4-1; d_gene: TRBD1; abundance: few; len: 18; j_gene: TRBJ1-5; CDR3aa: CASSQAYGTGAGNQPQHF
v_gene: TRBV7-6; d_gene: NA; abundance: NA; len: 14; j_gene: TRBJ2-1; CDR3aa: CASSLWSTGQAQFF
v_gene: TRBV5-1; d_gene: NA; abundance: NA; len: 15; j_gene: TRBJ2-7; CDR3aa: CASSFGFYSTYEQYF
v_gene: TRBV2; d_gene: TRBD1; abundance: NA; len: 12; j_gene: TRBJ2-7; CDR3aa: CASTMTGDEQYF
v_gene: TRBV13; d_gene: TRBD1; abundance: NA; len: 14; j_gene: TRBJ2-7; CDR3aa: CASSFQDRAYEQYF
v_gene: TRBV4-2; d_gene: TRBD2; abundance: NA; len: 18; j_gene: TRBJ2-5; CDR3aa: CASSLRTSGSSFQETQYF
v_gene: TRBV30; d_gene: TRBD1; abundance: NA; len: 13; j_gene: TRBJ2-2; CDR3aa: CAWGRDRDGELFF
v_gene: TRBV27; d_gene: TRBD1; abundance: NA; len: 15; j_gene: TRBJ1-3; CDR3aa: CASSFRGLEGNTIYF
v_gene: TRBV4-2; d_gene: TRBD1; abundance: NA; len: 18; j_gene: TRBJ1-2; CDR3aa: CASSLRGAGGFSDYGYTF
v_gene: TRBV4-2; d_gene: TRBD2; abundance: NA; len: 15; j_gene: TRBJ2-3; CDR3aa: CASSPGLAVTDTQYF
v_gene: TRBV15; d_gene: NA; abundance: NA; len: 16; j_gene: TRBJ2-4; CDR3aa: CATSPAPRTGFPIQYF
v_gene: TRBV2; d_gene: NA; abundance: NA; len: 15; j_gene: TRBJ2-7; CDR3aa: CASSGGPQRSHEQYF
v_gene: TRBV7-9; d_gene: NA; abundance: NA; len: 14; j_gene: TRBJ2-2; CDR3aa: CASSPLGTTGELFF
v_gene: TRBV5-8; d_gene: NA; abundance: NA; len: 15; j_gene: TRBJ2-3; CDR3aa: CASSPQVASTDTQYF
v_gene: TRBV7-7; d_gene: TRBD1; abundance: NA; len: 16; j_gene: TRBJ2-7; CDR3aa: CASSPGPGQGAHEQYF
v_gene: TRBV28; d_gene: TRBD1; abundance: once; len: 14; j_gene: TRBJ1-2; CDR3aa: CASSLQGVNYGYTF
v_gene: TRBV25-1; d_gene: TRBD2; abundance: few; len: 17; j_gene: TRBJ2-1; CDR3aa: CASSDASGSRSYNEQFF
v_gene: TRBV11-2; d_gene: TRBD2; abundance: NA; len: 17; j_gene: TRBJ2-2; CDR3aa: CASSLGRGRATTGELFF
v_gene: TRBV28; d_gene: TRBD1; abundance: NA; len: 16; j_gene: TRBJ1-5; CDR3aa: CASSFFPDRGHQPQHF
v_gene: TRBV6-5; d_gene: TRBD1; abundance: NA; len: 14; j_gene: TRBJ1-3; CDR3aa: CASSRQGSGNTIYF
v_gene: TRBV15; d_gene: NA; abundance: few; len: 17; j_gene: TRBJ1-4; CDR3aa: CATSRDVVRQGNEKLFF
v_gene: TRBV18; d_gene: NA; abundance: NA; len: 14; j_gene: TRBJ1-1; CDR3aa: CASSLGGVDTEAFF
v_gene: TRBV14; d_gene: NA; abundance: NA; len: 15; j_gene: TRBJ2-1; CDR3aa: CASSQVIGLHNEQFF
v_gene: TRBV23-1; d_gene: TRBD1; abundance: NA; len: 16; j_gene: TRBJ2-7; CDR3aa: CASSQSRDRGSYEQYF
v_gene: TRBV28; d_gene: TRBD1; abundance: NA; len: 14; j_gene: TRBJ2-7; CDR3aa: CASSLNRGLGEQYF
v_gene: TRBV25-1; d_gene: NA; abundance: NA; len: 14; j_gene: TRBJ2-5; CDR3aa: CASTTLGGAETQYF
v_gene: TRBV5-1; d_gene: NA; abundance: NA; len: 15; j_gene: TRBJ2-1; CDR3aa: CASSLASYSYNEQFF
v_gene: TRBV9; d_gene: TRBD1; abundance: NA; len: 17; j_gene: TRBJ1-2; CDR3aa: CASSVGQGIGGNYGYTF
v_gene: TRBV2; d_gene: TRBD1; abundance: NA; len: 16; j_gene: TRBJ1-2; CDR3aa: CASSNFLQGEGYGYTF
v_gene: TRBV4-3; d_gene: NA; abundance: NA; len: 17; j_gene: TRBJ2-1; CDR3aa: CASSQDLAGLKGDEQFF
v_gene: TRBV10-3; d_gene: TRBD2; abundance: NA; len: 14; j_gene: TRBJ2-2; CDR3aa: CAISGLERVGELFF
v_gene: TRBV25-1; d_gene: TRBD1; abundance: NA; len: 15; j_gene: TRBJ1-1; CDR3aa: CASSDPTGGNTEAFF
v_gene: TRBV28; d_gene: NA; abundance: NA; len: 16; j_gene: TRBJ2-2; CDR3aa: CASSSIQGRNTGELFF
v_gene: TRBV6-5; d_gene: NA; abundance: NA; len: 15; j_gene: TRBJ2-1; CDR3aa: CASTRGRGDLNEQFF
v_gene: TRBV10-3; d_gene: NA; abundance: few; len: 15; j_gene: TRBJ2-3; CDR3aa: CAISDARRDTDTQYF
v_gene: TRBV5-1; d_gene: NA; abundance: few; len: 16; j_gene: TRBJ1-1; CDR3aa: CASSLASTTMNTEAFF
v_gene: TRBV5-1; d_gene: NA; abundance: NA; len: 15; j_gene: TRBJ2-7; CDR3aa: CASSSQGGVTYEQYF